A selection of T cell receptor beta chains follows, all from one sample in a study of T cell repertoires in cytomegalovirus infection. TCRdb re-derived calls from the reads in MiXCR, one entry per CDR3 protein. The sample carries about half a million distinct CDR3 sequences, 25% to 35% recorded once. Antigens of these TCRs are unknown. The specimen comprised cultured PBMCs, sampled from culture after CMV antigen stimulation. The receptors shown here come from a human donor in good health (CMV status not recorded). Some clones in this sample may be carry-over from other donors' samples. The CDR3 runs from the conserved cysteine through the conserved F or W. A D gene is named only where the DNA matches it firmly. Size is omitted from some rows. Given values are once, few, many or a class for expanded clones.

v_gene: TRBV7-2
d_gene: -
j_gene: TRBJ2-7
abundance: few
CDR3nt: TGTGCCAGCAGCTTAGTCACCACTCGCGGAACCTACGAGCAGTACTTC
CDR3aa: CASSLVTTRGTYEQYF

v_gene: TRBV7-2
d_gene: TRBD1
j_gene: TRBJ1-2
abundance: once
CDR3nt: TGTGCCAGCAGCTTAGGGTTCAGGGGGATCTATGGCTACACCTTC
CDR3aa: CASSLGFRGIYGYTF

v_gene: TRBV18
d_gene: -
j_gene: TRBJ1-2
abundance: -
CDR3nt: TGTGCCAGCTCACCACCCCCGGACATCCTGAGCGGCTACACCTTC
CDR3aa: CASSPPPDILSGYTF

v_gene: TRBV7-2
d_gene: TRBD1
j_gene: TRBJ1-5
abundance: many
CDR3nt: TGTGCCAGCAGCTTGGACAGGGCAAGGAATCAGCCCCAGCATTTT
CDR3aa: CASSLDRARNQPQHF

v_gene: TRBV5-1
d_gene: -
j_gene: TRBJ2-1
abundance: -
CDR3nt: TGCGCCAGCAGCTTGGTGGGAGAACCCTACAATGAGCAGTTCTTC
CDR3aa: CASSLVGEPYNEQFF

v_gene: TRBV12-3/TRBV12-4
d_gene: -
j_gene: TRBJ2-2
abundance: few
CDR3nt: TGTGCCAGCAAAAGACAGGAAGACCCCGGGGAGCTGTTTTTT
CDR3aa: CASKRQEDPGELFF

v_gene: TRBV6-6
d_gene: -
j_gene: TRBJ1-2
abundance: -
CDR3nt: TGTGCCAGCACCCTACTAACAGGCTACTATGGCTACACCTTC
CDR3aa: CASTLLTGYYGYTF

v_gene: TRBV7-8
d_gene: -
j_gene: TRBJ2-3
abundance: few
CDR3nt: TGTGCCAGCAGCCCCTGGTCGGTCCTCAGCACAGATACGCAGTATTTT
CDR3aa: CASSPWSVLSTDTQYF

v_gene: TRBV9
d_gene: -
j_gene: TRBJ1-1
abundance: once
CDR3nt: TGTGCCAGCAGCGTAGAAGGGCTAAACACTGAAGCTTTCTTT
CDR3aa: CASSVEGLNTEAFF

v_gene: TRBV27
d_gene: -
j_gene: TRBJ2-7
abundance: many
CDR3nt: TGTGCCAGCAGTCCACAGACCCTAAATTACGAGCAGTACTTC
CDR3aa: CASSPQTLNYEQYF

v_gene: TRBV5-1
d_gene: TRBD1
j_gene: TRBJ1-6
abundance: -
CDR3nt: TGCGCCAGCAGCTTGAGACGTGGGACAGGCGATATTTCACCCCTCCACTTT
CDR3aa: CASSLRRGTGDISPLHF

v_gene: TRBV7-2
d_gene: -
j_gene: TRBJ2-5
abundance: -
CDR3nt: TGTGCCAGCAGCTTATGGTCAGGGGAACTAGAAGAGACCCAGTACTTC
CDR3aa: CASSLWSGELEETQYF

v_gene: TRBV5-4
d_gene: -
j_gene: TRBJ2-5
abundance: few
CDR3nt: TGTGCCGGCCTGAGGAGAGGCCGAGGACAAGAGACCCAGTACTTC
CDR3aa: CAGLRRGRGQETQYF

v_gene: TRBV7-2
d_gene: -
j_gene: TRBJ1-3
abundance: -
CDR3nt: TGTGCCAGCAGCTCCAACCGAGGGCCAGGAAACACCATATATTTT
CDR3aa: CASSSNRGPGNTIYF

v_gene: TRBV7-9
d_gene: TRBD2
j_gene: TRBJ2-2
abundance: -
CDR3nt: TGTGCCAGCAGCCCGCTAGGGACTAGCCGCACCGGGGAGCTGTTTTTT
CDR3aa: CASSPLGTSRTGELFF

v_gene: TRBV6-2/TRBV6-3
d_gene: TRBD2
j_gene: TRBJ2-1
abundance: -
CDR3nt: TGTGCCAGCAGTTACGGCAGCGGGGATTTGGATGAGCAGTTCTTC
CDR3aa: CASSYGSGDLDEQFF

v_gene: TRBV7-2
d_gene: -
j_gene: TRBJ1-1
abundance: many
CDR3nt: TGTGCCAGCACCCTAGAGTACAGCAACACTGAAGCTTTCTTT
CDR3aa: CASTLEYSNTEAFF

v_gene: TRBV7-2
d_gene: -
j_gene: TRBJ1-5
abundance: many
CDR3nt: TGTGCCAGCAGCTTTCGGTCCAGGTTAAATAGCAATCAGCCCCAGCATTTT
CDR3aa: CASSFRSRLNSNQPQHF

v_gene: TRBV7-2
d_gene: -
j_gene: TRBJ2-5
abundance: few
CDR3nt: TGTGCCAGCAGCTTAGCGCGGGCGGGCCAAGAGACCCAGTACTTC
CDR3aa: CASSLARAGQETQYF

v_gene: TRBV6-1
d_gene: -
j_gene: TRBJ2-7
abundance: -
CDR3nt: TGTGCCAGCGGTGCTACAGGGAAACTCTACGAGCAGTACTTC
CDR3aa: CASGATGKLYEQYF

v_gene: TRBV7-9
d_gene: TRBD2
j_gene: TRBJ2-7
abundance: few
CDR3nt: TGTGCCAGCAGCTTCGTAAGCGGGAGCGCCTACGAGCAGTACTTC
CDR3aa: CASSFVSGSAYEQYF

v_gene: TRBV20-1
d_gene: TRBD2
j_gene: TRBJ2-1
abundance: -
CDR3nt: TGCAGTGCCTGGACTAGCGGGAAGTACAATGAGCAGTTCTTC
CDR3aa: CSAWTSGKYNEQFF

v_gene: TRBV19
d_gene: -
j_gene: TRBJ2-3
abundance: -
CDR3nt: TGTGCCAGTAGTATAGCGGCACAGTGGGGCACAGATACGCAGTATTTT
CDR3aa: CASSIAAQWGTDTQYF

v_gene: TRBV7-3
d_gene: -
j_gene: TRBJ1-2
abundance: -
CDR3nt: TGTGCCAGCAGCCAGGGGCAGGGGTTAGGCTACACCTTC
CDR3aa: CASSQGQGLGYTF

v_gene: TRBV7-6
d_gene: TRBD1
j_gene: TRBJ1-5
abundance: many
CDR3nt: TGTGCCAGCAGGGAAGGGACAGCCGATCATCAGCCCCAGCATTTT
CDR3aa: CASREGTADHQPQHF

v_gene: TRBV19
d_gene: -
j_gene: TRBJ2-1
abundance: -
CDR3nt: TGTGCCAGTAGTCCTCGTATGGGTATCGGCAATGAGCAGTTCTTC
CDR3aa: CASSPRMGIGNEQFF

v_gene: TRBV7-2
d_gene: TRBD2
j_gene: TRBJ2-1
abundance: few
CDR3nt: TGTGCCAGCAGCCCTGACCGCGACACAGCGGGAGGAGCTGAGCAGTTCTTC
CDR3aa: CASSPDRDTAGGAEQFF

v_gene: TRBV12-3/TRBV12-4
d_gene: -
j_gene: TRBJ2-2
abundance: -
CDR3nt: TGTGCCAGCCGTCATGGGGGACAGAACACCGGGGAGCTGTTTTTT
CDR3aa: CASRHGGQNTGELFF

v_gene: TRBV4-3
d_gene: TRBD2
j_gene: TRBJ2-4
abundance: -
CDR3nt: TGCGCCAGCAGCCAAGAAACACTAGCGGGAGCGCTAGCCAAAAACATTCAGTACTTC
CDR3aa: CASSQETLAGALAKNIQYF

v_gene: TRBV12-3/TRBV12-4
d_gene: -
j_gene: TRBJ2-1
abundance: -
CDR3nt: TGTGCCAGCAGTTTCGGGACCCGTAGCTCCTACAATGAGCAGTTCTTC
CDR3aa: CASSFGTRSSYNEQFF

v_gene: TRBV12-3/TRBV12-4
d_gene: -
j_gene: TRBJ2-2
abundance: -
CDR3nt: TGTGCCAGCAGTTTAAGACCAAGGGTGGGGGAGCTGTTTTTT
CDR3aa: CASSLRPRVGELFF

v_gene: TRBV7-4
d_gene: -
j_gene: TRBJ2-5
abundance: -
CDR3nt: TGTGCCAGCAGTTTAGAACGGACTAACAAGCAAGAGACCCAGTACTTC
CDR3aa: CASSLERTNKQETQYF

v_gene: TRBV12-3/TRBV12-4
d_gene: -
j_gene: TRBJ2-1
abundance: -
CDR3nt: TGTGCCAGCAGTTTATCACAGCACTACAATGAGCAGTTCTTC
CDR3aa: CASSLSQHYNEQFF